The sequence of this T cell receptor (beta chain) was determined in a study of shared clonotypes between healthy human individuals. Per the authors' pipeline: Junction-only immunoSEQ data arrived without quality scores, meaning filtering differed. Profiling relied on immunoSEQ multiplex PCR, and the TCRdb table lists in-frame clones only, not all of them. V and J calls and clone size come straight from that table; D and trimming were deduced from the DNA. Seen here are under 2,500,000 clones, approximately 94% observed once, and the top ten hold more than 0.1%. Germline CDR1 ENHRY, CDR2 SYGVKD. Trimming removed 3 bases from V and 4 bases from J, with 10 bases in between. CDR3 size: 13 residues.

The rearrangement uses TRBV10-3 and TRBJ2-7; D gene uncertain. This receptor was taken from a man aged 18 to 30 in good health. The sample was naive CD4+ T cells sorted from blood. Stated subset: CD45RA+ positively selected. The CDR3 DNA is TGTGCCATCAGTGATGGGGATACTTACGAGCAGTACTTC. This encodes CAISDGDTYEQYF.